This entry describes one T cell receptor (beta chain). Its target is not known. Upon completion of roughly ten days in culture, CD4+ T cells were isolated. Nucleocapsid antibodies stayed negative before and after vaccination, showing no earlier SARS-CoV-2 infection. The repertoire was sequenced with immunoSEQ multiplex PCR; TCRdb's copy has only in-frame clones and lacks some. The sample yields 70,000 to 75,000 clones, 60% to 80% seen once. These data originate in a study of vaccination effects on CD4 cells after COVID-19. Study-wide points: Healthy vaccinees' vaccine-induced clones included only 1 of 255 cross-reacting with common cold coronaviruses.

The CDR3 totals 19 residues. Germline CDR1 SGDLS, CDR2 YYNGEE. V shed 0 bases and J 0 bases; nucleotides not matched to a gene: 11. Material: CD4+ T cells from PBMCs cultured without peptide, obtained before COVID-19 vaccination. The chain recombines TRBV9 with TRBJ2-1; 8 bases line up with TRBD2. This sequence originates from a human donor who received a COVID-19 vaccine. This chain's CDR3 is CASSVEFGGASPSYNEQFF. The CDR3 bases are TGTGCCAGCAGCGTAGAATTCGGGGGGGCCTCCCCCTCCTACAATGAGCAGTTCTTC. The full variable domain, rest sourced from reference TRBV9 and TRBJ2-1, is DSGVTQTPKHLITATGQRVTLRCSPRSGDLSVYWYQQSLDQGLQFLIQYYNGEERAKGNILERFSAQQFPDLHSELNLSSLELGDSALYFCASSVEFGGASPSYNEQFFGPGTRLTVL.